This T cell receptor (beta chain) emerged from a study of T cells in Graves' hyperthyroidism and ophthalmopathy. Each 10 ml fresh peripheral blood draw supplied the PBMCs. What was amplified from RNA transcripts were TCR beta CDR3 regions. First-round RT-PCR of the TCR CDR3 relied on the HTBI primer set. From the multiplex PCR reads, TCRdb called clonotypes with MiXCR, one entry per CDR3 protein. This table holds a few hundred thousand distinct CDR3 sequences, 15% to 20% found once. This clonotype was seen a few times. J was trimmed by 4 bases and V by 7 bases; bases with no gene match: 10. Per the germline V gene, CDR1 is SGHNT and CDR2 is YYREEE (reference sequence). The CDR3 contains 15 residues.

J is TRBJ2-2 and V is TRBV5-4; TRBD1 matches at 7 bases. The TCR comes from a woman aged 30 to 39 with Graves' ophthalmopathy. The sequenced material came from blood. Here the CDR3 reads CASSIQQGFTGELFF. Written as DNA, the CDR3 is TGTGCCAGCTCGATACAACAGGGGTTCACCGGGGAGCTGTTTTTT.